The 32 T cell receptor beta chains in this list originate from one sample, sequenced in a study of CD8 T cells in Susac syndrome. A quantity of 0.5 to 1 ug RNA underwent reverse transcription using random hexamers. TCRdb used MiXCR to reprocess the immunoSEQ multiplex PCR reads, holding one entry per CDR3 protein. The sample has fewer than 350,000 distinct CDR3 sequences; approximately 91% are singletons. Specimen: CD8+ T cells from PBMCs. The receptors shown here come from a human donor with multiple sclerosis.

This chain uses TRBV30 with TRBJ1-2; D might be TRBD1 (5 bases). Germline V gene sequence: CDR1 GTSNPN, CDR2 SVGIG (reference sequence). The CDR3 extends over 12 amino acids. V was pared by 0 bases and J by 8 bases, with 10 bases between. CDR3 DNA sequence: TGTGCCTGGAGTGTCGCAGGGAAAGGCTACACCTTC. Residues: CAWSVAGKGYTF.

The chain couples TRBV28 to TRBJ2-7; 9 bases align to TRBD2. The CDR3 is 17 amino acids. V lost 3 bases to trimming and J lost 3 bases; unmatched junction nucleotides: 12. From germline, CDR1 is MDHEN and CDR2 SYDVKM. The CDR3 region has the DNA TGTGCCAGCAGTTTGTGGGGTTCAATTAGCGGGAGCTACGAGCAGTACTTC. This codes for CASSLWGSISGSYEQYF.

The CDR3 coding sequence is TGTGCCAGCAAACCAGGAGCGGTCTCCTACGAGCAGTACTTC. Residues: CASKPGAVSYEQYF. The J gene is TRBJ2-7, the V gene TRBV6-5; maybe TRBD2 (5 bases). Germline CDR1 is MNHEY and CDR2 is SVGAGI. The CDR3 extends over 14 amino acids. Trimming removed 7 bases from V and 0 bases from J, with 13 bases in between.

V is TRBV7-6 and J is TRBJ2-1; 12 positions agree with TRBD2. The J segment lost 0 bases and the V segment lost 0 bases, leaving 9 bases of the junction unmatched. Germline loops: CDR1 SGHVS, CDR2 FNYEAQ. The CDR3 is made up of 20 amino acids. CDR3 sequence reads: CASSLAIGLAGGSSYNEQFF. In DNA, the CDR3 is TGTGCCAGCAGCTTAGCGATCGGCCTAGCGGGGGGGAGCTCCTACAATGAGCAGTTCTTC.

The J gene is TRBJ2-3, the V gene TRBV6-2 or TRBV6-3, with D hard to call. The V end was cut by 4 bases, the J end by 0 bases, with 11 bases between. Germline CDR1 and CDR2: MNHEY and SVGEGT. The CDR3 runs 15 residues. The CDR3 DNA is TGTGCCAGCAGTTTCAGGACCACAAGCACAGATACGCAGTATTTT. Translation: CASSFRTTSTDTQYF.

The CDR3 spells CASSGIEDSSGNTIYF. The CDR3 nucleotides are TGTGCCAGCAGTGGTATCGAGGATAGCTCTGGAAACACCATATATTTT. The chain recombines TRBV2 with TRBJ1-3; D remains unclear. This CDR3 is built from 16 residues. Trimming removed 4 bases at V and 0 bases at J, with 13 bases between. Germline V gene sequence: CDR1 SNHLY, CDR2 FYNNEI.

This chain links TRBV5-4 with TRBJ2-1; possible D gene TRBD2, 5 bases. There are 14 residues in the CDR3. Trimming shortened V by 2 bases and J by 4 bases, and 10 bases separated the two germline ends. CDR1 and CDR2 (germline): SGHNT, YYREEE (reference sequence). CDR3 DNA: TGTGCCAGCAGCTTCACTCCGGGGTACAATGAGCAGTTCTTC. Protein product: CASSFTPGYNEQFF.

V gene TRBV7-2 combines with J gene TRBJ1-5, with D possibly being TRBD1 (6 bases). The CDR3 loop spans 14 amino acids. CDR1 is SGHTA, CDR2 FQGNSA, per germline. V was pared by 5 bases and J by 3 bases, with 11 bases between. The CDR3 DNA sequence: TGTGCCAGCAGCCCTACAGGGTTCAATCAGCCCCAGCATTTT. This gives the protein CASSPTGFNQPQHF.

V is TRBV30 and J is TRBJ2-7, with D perhaps given as TRBD1 or TRBD2 (5 bases each). Germline loops: CDR1 GTSNPN, CDR2 SVGIG (reference sequence). V lost 3 bases to trimming and J lost 3 bases, with 12 bases between them. The CDR3 has 13 amino acids. In DNA, the CDR3 is TGTGCCTGGAGCCGGGACGGAAACTACGAGCAGTACTTC. Its protein product is CAWSRDGNYEQYF. Full variable domain (rest looked up from reference TRBV30 and TRBJ2-7): SQTIHQWPATLVQPVGSPLSLECTVEGTSNPNLYWYRQAAGRGLQLLFYSVGIGQISSEVPQNLSASRPQDRQFILSSKKLLLSDSGFYLCAWSRDGNYEQYFGPGTRLTVT.

J is TRBJ2-7 and V is TRBV7-2; D unresolved. Germline V gives CDR1 SGHTA, CDR2 FQGNSA. V was shortened by 3 bases and J by 5 bases, with 8 bases between the two germline ends. This CDR3 region has 12 residues. CDR3 sequence (DNA): TGTGCCAGCAGCTTTAACACGGACGAGCAGTACTTC. Its translation: CASSFNTDEQYF.

This chain uses TRBV11-2 with TRBJ1-2; TRBD1 matches 7 bases. Germline V gene lookup returns CDR1 SGHAT and CDR2 FQNNGV. Germline trimming cut 4 bases from V and 4 bases from J; bases unmatched to any gene: 6. The CDR3 length is 14 residues. CDR3 nucleotide sequence: TGTGCCAGCAGCTCCTGGGACAGCCTCTATGGCTACACCTTC. The encoded protein is CASSSWDSLYGYTF.

The V and J genes are TRBV11-2 and TRBJ2-1; TRBD1 agrees at 8 bases. Losses at the gene ends were 1 base for V and 5 bases for J; bases not matched to a gene: 7. The length of the CDR3 is 16 residues. Germline CDR1 SGHAT, CDR2 FQNNGV. CDR3 nucleotide sequence: TGTGCCAGCAGCTTAGGGCAGGGGGCGCTACACAATGAGCAGTTCTTC. It codes for CASSLGQGALHNEQFF. Looking up the rest from reference TRBV11-2 and TRBJ2-1 gives the full variable domain: EAGVAQSPRYKIIEKRQSVAFWCNPISGHATLYWYQQILGQGPKLLIQFQNNGVVDDSQLPKDRFSAERLKGVDSTLKIQPAKLEDSAVYLCASSLGQGALHNEQFFGPGTRLTVL.

The chain is built from TRBV4-3 and TRBJ2-7; 9 nucleotides match TRBD2. Germline V gives CDR1 LGHNA, CDR2 YSLEER. J lost 3 bases, V lost 2 bases, and 5 bases had no gene match. The CDR3 has 15 amino acids. The CDR3 region has the DNA TGCGCCAGCAGCCAAACTAGCGGGCACAACTACGAGCAGTACTTC. Translating gives CASSQTSGHNYEQYF.

V and J are TRBV4-3 and TRBJ2-2; tentatively, D is TRBD2 (5 bases). The V gene lost 1 base and the J gene lost 5 bases, with 11 bases spanning the gap. The CDR3 sequence is 15 residues long. Looked up from germline, CDR1 is LGHNA and CDR2 is YSLEER. The CDR3 nucleotides read TGCGCCAGCAGCCAAGGTTACAGACTAACCGGGGAGCTGTTTTTT. Protein: CASSQGYRLTGELFF.

V gene TRBV6-5 combines with J gene TRBJ2-5; TRBD2 aligns across 12 bases. Looked up from germline, CDR1 is MNHEY and CDR2 is SVGAGI. The junction had 7 bases not matched to a gene; V was cut back by 6 bases and J by 5 bases. The CDR3 is made up of 15 amino acids. The DNA for the CDR3 is TGTGCCAGCAGCTTGACTAGCGGGAGTATGGAGACCCAGTACTTC. Translation: CASSLTSGSMETQYF.

The sample holds one count of this clonotype. The chain carries TRBV19 and TRBJ1-4; TRBD1 agrees at 7 bases. V gave up 6 bases and J gave up 7 bases; unmatched junction bases: 8. The CDR3 length is 14 residues. Germline V gene data show CDR1 as LNHDA and CDR2 as SQIVND (reference sequence). DNA for the CDR3: TGTGCCAGTAGGATACAGGGGAAGGCTGAAAAACTGTTTTTT. This sequence encodes CASRIQGKAEKLFF.

This clonotype was seen a single time. The chain couples TRBV19 to TRBJ1-5, with D perhaps TRBD1 (5 bases). V was cut by 2 bases and J by 2 bases, with 10 bases left in between. This CDR3 spans 15 amino acids. Germline V lookup: CDR1 LNHDA, CDR2 SQIVND (reference sequence). CDR3 DNA sequence: TGTGCCAGTAGTATACCGGGGGGAGGCAATCAGCCCCAGCATTTT. Translated: CASSIPGGGNQPQHF.

The chain has TRBV27 and TRBJ1-6, with 10 bases fitting TRBD1. The V segment lost 6 bases and the J segment 6 bases; nucleotides outside the gene matches: 11. Germline-derived CDR1 and CDR2 are MNHEY and SMNVEV (reference sequence). This CDR3 contains 17 residues. The CDR3: CASRNPTGGLGNSPLHF. In DNA form, the CDR3 reads TGTGCCAGCAGGAACCCGACAGGGGGCTTAGGTAATTCACCCCTCCACTTT.

The gene calls are TRBV29-1 and TRBJ2-7; 7 positions match TRBD1. This CDR3 is 15 amino acids long. Trimming took 1 base from V and 3 from J; bases not matched to a gene: 9. Germline values: CDR1 SQVTM, CDR2 ANQGSEA. CDR3 DNA sequence: TGCAGCGTTGAAGGCCACGGGACAGAGGACTACGAGCAGTACTTC. Protein sequence: CSVEGHGTEDYEQYF.

The table lists this clonotype with a count of one. J is TRBJ1-5 and V is TRBV19; weak D call: TRBD1 (6 bases). Germline V gene lookup returns CDR1 LNHDA and CDR2 SQIVND (reference sequence). The V and J ends lost 3 bases and 6 bases respectively, with 21 bases between them. This CDR3 region has 17 residues. The CDR3 protein is CASSILSTGKAGQPQHF. CDR3 sequence (DNA): TGTGCCAGTAGTATCCTCTCGACAGGCAAAGCGGGTCAGCCCCAGCATTTT.

This clonotype was detected once. CDR3 sequence reads: CASSYAADAGGEQYF. CDR3 coding DNA: TGTGCCAGCAGTTACGCGGCGGATGCAGGGGGCGAGCAGTACTTC. The rearrangement joins TRBV6-2 or TRBV6-3 to TRBJ2-7; TRBD1 aligns across 7 bases. The CDR3 runs 15 residues. V shed 2 bases and J 6 bases; nucleotides not matched to a gene: 10. Germline CDR1 MNHEY, CDR2 SVGEGT.

This chain connects TRBV14 to TRBJ2-5; D is uncertain. This CDR3 spans 14 amino acids. The germline V gene encodes CDR1 SGHDN and CDR2 FVKESK. V was clipped by 3 bases and J by 1 base, with 9 bases between them. This CDR3 is CASSHLRIQETQYF. As DNA, the CDR3 is TGTGCCAGCAGCCACCTCAGGATCCAAGAGACCCAGTACTTC.

The V call is TRBV6-2 or TRBV6-3, the J call TRBJ2-3, with D hard to call. V lost 8 bases and J lost 3, with 9 bases in between. Germline loops: CDR1 MNHEY, CDR2 SVGEGT. The CDR3 covers 12 residues. The CDR3 loop is CASGGPTDTQYF. CDR3 nucleotide sequence: TGTGCCAGCGGCGGTCCTACAGATACGCAGTATTTT.

The chain couples TRBV12-3 or TRBV12-4 to TRBJ2-3; D may be TRBD1 or TRBD2 (5 bases each). V was trimmed by 2 bases and J by 0 bases, leaving 12 bases between them. This CDR3 has 16 amino acids. CDR3 nucleotides: TGTGCCAGCAGTTTAATCAGGGACCCTAGCACAGATACGCAGTATTTT. This codes for CASSLIRDPSTDTQYF.

This sequence joins TRBV9 and TRBJ2-7; tentatively, D is TRBD2 (5 bases). The CDR3 has 15 amino acids. The V gene lost 0 bases and the J gene lost 2 bases, with 12 bases spanning the gap. The germline V gene encodes CDR1 SGDLS and CDR2 YYNGEE. CDR3 protein: CASSVADSVTYEQYF. Here the CDR3 DNA reads TGTGCCAGCAGCGTAGCTGATAGCGTAACCTACGAGCAGTACTTC.

CDR3 protein: CASSYGPGRFNYEQYF. Written as DNA, the CDR3 is TGTGCCAGCAGTTATGGGCCCGGGAGGTTTAACTACGAGCAGTACTTC. The chain recombines TRBV6-5 with TRBJ2-7; 7 bases match TRBD2. CDR3 length: 16 amino acids. V was pared by 3 bases and J by 3 bases, with 11 bases of the junction left unmatched. Per germline, CDR1 MNHEY and CDR2 SVGAGI.

This clonotype was found a few times. The V and J genes are TRBV12-3 or TRBV12-4 and TRBJ2-2, with D perhaps being TRBD1 or TRBD2 (5 bases each). The V and J ends lost 5 bases and 5 bases respectively, with 12 bases between them. The CDR3 contains 14 residues. The CDR3: CASSAGTATGELFF. Written as DNA, the CDR3 is TGTGCCAGCAGTGCCGGGACCGCAACCGGGGAGCTGTTTTTT.

In its sample, this clonotype was seen once. This chain joins TRBV4-3 and TRBJ2-3; 7 bases fit TRBD1. Germline V gives CDR1 LGHNA, CDR2 YSLEER. The CDR3 has 17 residues. J lost 0 bases, V lost 0 bases, and 6 bases had no gene match. CDR3 coding DNA: TGCGCCAGCAGCCAAGATCCGACAGGGCCCAGCACAGATACGCAGTATTTT. Translating it yields CASSQDPTGPSTDTQYF.

V gene TRBV15 combines with J gene TRBJ2-3, with 13 positions matching TRBD2. Germline loops: CDR1 LNHNV, CDR2 YYDKDF (reference sequence). This CDR3 contains 20 residues. The trim removed 2 bases at V and 0 bases at J, leaving 11 bases unmatched. The CDR3 coding sequence is TGTGCCACCAGCAGAACCCTGGGACTAGCGGGGTTAACTAGCACAGATACGCAGTATTTT. Protein sequence: CATSRTLGLAGLTSTDTQYF.

The chain uses TRBV7-2 and TRBJ2-7; D possibly corresponds to TRBD1 (6 bases). V lost 5 bases to trimming and J lost 4 bases, with 15 bases between them. This CDR3 is built from 14 residues. From germline, CDR1 is SGHTA and CDR2 FQGNSA. In nucleotides, the CDR3 is TGTGCCAGCAGCGTCTACCTAGGGGGATACGAGCAGTACTTC. It yields the protein CASSVYLGGYEQYF.

The rearrangement uses TRBV29-1 and TRBJ2-7, with 10 bases matching TRBD1. The V segment lost 7 bases and the J segment 2 bases; nucleotides outside the gene matches: 8. This CDR3 has 14 amino acids. The germline V gene has CDR1 SQVTM and CDR2 ANQGSEA. The CDR3 is CSARPGTGAYEQYF. In DNA, the CDR3 is TGCAGCGCTCGACCCGGGACAGGGGCCTACGAGCAGTACTTC.

This sequence joins TRBV10-3 and TRBJ2-5; D might be TRBD2 (5 bases). CDR3 length: 15 residues. Germline CDR1 ENHRY, CDR2 SYGVKD. Trimming left V 3 bases short and J 5 bases short, with 16 bases between. The CDR3: CAISEGTATGETQYF. DNA of the CDR3: TGTGCCATCAGTGAAGGAACAGCCACGGGGGAGACCCAGTACTTC.